This entry is about one TCR beta chain. A Seattle source enrolled patients during active infection and followed them longitudinally. The sample belongs to a study of blood T cell repertoires in COVID-19. Looking at the study overall: Samples taken during acute and convalescent COVID-19 were collected in the United States, Italy and Spain. In each case, the material was cDNA or gDNA derived from T cells, B-cell-depleted T cells, or PBMCs.

In the authors' workflow: Scientists estimated how many nucleated cells there were by amplifying reference gene primers. Generated by immunoSEQ multiplex PCR, the TCRdb table keeps only in-frame clones and is missing some. V and J calls and clone size are those listed in that table; D and trimming were worked out from the DNA. The sample records 150,000 to 180,000 clones, approximately 84% being singletons. V dropped 10 bases and J dropped 7 bases, with 20 bases sitting between them. The CDR3 contains 14 residues. Germline CDR1 and CDR2: LNHDA and SQIVND (reference sequence). This clonotype was obtained from a woman aged 60 to 75 with COVID-19, enrolled during active disease. Sequencing was carried out using peripheral blood. This chain connects TRBV19 to TRBJ1-5; D may be TRBD1 (6 bases). Here the CDR3 reads CATLGGAAGQPQHF. The DNA of the CDR3 is TGTGCCACCCTCGGGGGGGCGGCGGGGCAGCCCCAGCATTTT.